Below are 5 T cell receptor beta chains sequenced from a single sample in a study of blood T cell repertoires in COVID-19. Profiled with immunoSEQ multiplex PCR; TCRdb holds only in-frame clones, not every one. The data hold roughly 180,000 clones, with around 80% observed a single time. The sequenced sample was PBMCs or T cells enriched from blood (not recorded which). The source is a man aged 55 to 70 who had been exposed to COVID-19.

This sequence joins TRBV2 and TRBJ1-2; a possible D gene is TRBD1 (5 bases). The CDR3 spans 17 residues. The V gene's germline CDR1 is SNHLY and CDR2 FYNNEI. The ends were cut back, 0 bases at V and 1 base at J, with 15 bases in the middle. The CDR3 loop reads CASSEAGTLGRNYGYTF. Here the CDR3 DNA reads TGTGCCAGCAGTGAAGCGGGGACTCTTGGACGTAACTATGGCTACACCTTC. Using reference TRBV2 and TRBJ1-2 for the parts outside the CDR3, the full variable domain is EPEVTQTPSHQVTQMGQEVILRCVPISNHLYFYWYRQILGQKVEFLVSFYNNEISEKSEIFDDQFSVERPDGSNFTLKIRSTKLEDSAMYFCASSEAGTLGRNYGYTFGSGTRLTVV.

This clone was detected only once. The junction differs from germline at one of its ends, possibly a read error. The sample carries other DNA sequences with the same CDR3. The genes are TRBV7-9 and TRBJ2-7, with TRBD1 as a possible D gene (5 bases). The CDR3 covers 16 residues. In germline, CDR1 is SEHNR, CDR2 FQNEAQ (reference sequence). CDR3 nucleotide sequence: TGTGCCAGCAGCCACTCCTCAGGGTTTATTGGCGCCGAGCAGTACTTT. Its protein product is CASSHSSGFIGAEQYF.

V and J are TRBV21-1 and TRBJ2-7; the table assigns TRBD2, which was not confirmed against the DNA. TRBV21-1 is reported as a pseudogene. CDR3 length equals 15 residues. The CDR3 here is CASSSGFSGSYEQYF. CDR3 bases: TGTGCCAGCAGCAGCGGCTTTAGCGGGAGCTACGAGCAGTACTTC.

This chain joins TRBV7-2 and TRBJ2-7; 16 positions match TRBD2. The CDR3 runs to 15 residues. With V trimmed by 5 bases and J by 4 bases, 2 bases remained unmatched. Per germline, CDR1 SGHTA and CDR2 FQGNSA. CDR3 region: CASSQGLAGGYEQYF. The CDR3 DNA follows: TGTGCCAGCAGCCAGGGACTAGCGGGAGGGTACGAGCAGTACTTC. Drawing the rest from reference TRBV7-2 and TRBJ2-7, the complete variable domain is GAGVSQSPSNKVTEKGKDVELRCDPISGHTALYWYRQSLGQGLEFLIYFQGNSAPDKSGLPSDRFSAERTGGSVSTLTIQRTQQEDSAVYLCASSQGLAGGYEQYFGPGTRLTVT.

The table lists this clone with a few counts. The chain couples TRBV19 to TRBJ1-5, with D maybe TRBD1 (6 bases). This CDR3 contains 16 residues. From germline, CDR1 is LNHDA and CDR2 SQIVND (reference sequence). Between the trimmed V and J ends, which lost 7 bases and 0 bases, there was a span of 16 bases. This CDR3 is CASKRGTGSSNQPQHF. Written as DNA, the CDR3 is TGTGCCAGTAAAAGGGGGACGGGCAGTAGCAATCAGCCCCAGCATTTT.